This is a list of T cell receptor beta chains from one sample in a study of blood T cell repertoires in COVID-19. Generated by immunoSEQ multiplex PCR, the TCRdb table keeps only in-frame clones and is missing some. This sample yields roughly 170,000 clones, of which 84% are seen a single time; around 7.6% belongs to the top ten. Material: peripheral blood. All receptors come from a man aged 40-50 years who had recovered from COVID-19. The CDR3 runs from the conserved cysteine through the conserved F or W. The D gene is left open where the match is weak. Size is omitted from some rows. Given values are once, few, many or a class for expanded clones.

cdr3_length j_call clone_size d_call v_call cdr3_aa cdr3_nt
16 TRBJ2-1 - TRBD2 TRBV27 CASSLDAGGTGYEQFF TGTGCCAGCAGTTTAGACGCGGGAGGGACCGGCTATGAGCAGTTCTTC
17 TRBJ2-3 - TRBD2 TRBV28 CASRKSWTSGFTDTQYF TGTGCCAGCAGAAAGTCCTGGACTAGCGGTTTTACAGATACGCAGTATTTT
15 TRBJ1-1 - TRBD1 TRBV6-6 CAGGQGGSENTEAFF TGTGCCGGAGGACAGGGGGGAAGTGAGAACACTGAAGCTTTCTTT
14 TRBJ2-1 - TRBD2 TRBV18 CASSLTSGNNEQFF TGTGCCAGCTCGCTCACTAGCGGGAACAATGAGCAGTTCTTC
16 TRBJ1-4 - - TRBV3-1/TRBV3-2 CASSQDSGAGVEKLFF TGTGCCAGCAGCCAAGATTCAGGGGCAGGGGTTGAAAAACTGTTTTTT
14 TRBJ1-2 once - TRBV18 CASSPGQNNYGYTF TGTGCCAGCTCACCAGGACAGAACAACTATGGCTACACCTTC
14 TRBJ1-2 - - TRBV18 CASSSAAGDGGYTF TGTGCCAGCTCGTCGGCGGCAGGGGATGGCGGCTACACCTTC
11 TRBJ1-2 - - TRBV25-1 CASSEQDGYTF TGTGCCAGCAGTGAACAGGATGGCTACACCTTC
16 TRBJ2-1 - TRBD2 TRBV7-2 CASSLAAGGLYNEQFF TGTGCCAGCAGCTTAGCAGCGGGGGGACTCTACAATGAGCAGTTCTTC
17 TRBJ1-5 once - TRBV27 CASSPTIGDVFNQPQHF TGTGCCAGCAGCCCTACTATCGGGGATGTATTCAATCAGCCCCAGCATTTT
14 TRBJ2-7 - - TRBV11-3 CASSLWALSYEQYF TGTGCCAGCAGCTTATGGGCACTGTCCTACGAGCAGTACTTC
14 TRBJ2-2 once TRBD2 TRBV27 CATGFGGDTGELFF TGTGCCACCGGTTTCGGGGGGGACACCGGGGAGCTGTTTTTT
14 TRBJ2-7 once - TRBV5-8 CASSFGGTASMQYF TGTGCCAGCAGCTTTGGCGGGACAGCCTCAATGCAGTACTTC
15 TRBJ1-4 - - TRBV5-1 CASSLVERRTGKLFF TGCGCCAGCAGCTTGGTGGAAAGGCGGACTGGAAAACTGTTTTTT
16 TRBJ2-3 - - TRBV24-1 CATSDLGFSLTDTQYF TGTGCCACCAGTGATTTGGGCTTTTCTCTCACAGATACGCAGTATTTT
16 TRBJ2-7 - TRBD2 TRBV5-4 CASSPGTSGGAREQYF TGTGCCAGCAGCCCCGGGACTAGCGGGGGGGCCCGGGAGCAGTACTTC
14 TRBJ1-1 few - TRBV6-1 CASSEILIRTEAFF TGTGCCAGCAGTGAAATTCTAATCAGGACTGAAGCTTTCTTT
14 TRBJ2-7 - - TRBV19 CASSIETGEGEQYF TGTGCCAGTAGTATCGAGACAGGGGAGGGGGAGCAGTACTTC
13 TRBJ1-2 - - TRBV30 CAWSEALNYGYTF TGTGCCTGGAGTGAAGCGCTCAACTATGGCTACACCTTC
12 TRBJ2-7 - - TRBV5-4 CASSLPEQEQYF TGTGCCAGCAGCCTGCCGGAGCAGGAGCAGTACTTC
15 TRBJ2-7 - TRBD1 TRBV6-2/TRBV6-3 CASSLQGAISYEQYF TGTGCCAGCAGTCTACAGGGGGCAATCTCCTACGAGCAGTACTTC
13 TRBJ2-5 once TRBD1 TRBV7-3 CASSHRGQETQYF TGTGCCAGCAGCCACAGGGGGCAGGAGACCCAGTACTTC
11 TRBJ1-2 once - TRBV20-1 CSGGRDYGYTF TGCAGTGGAGGGAGGGACTATGGCTACACCTTC
14 TRBJ2-7 - TRBD1 TRBV11-3 CASSYRDRNYEQYF TGTGCCAGCAGCTACCGGGACAGGAACTACGAGCAGTACTTC
16 TRBJ2-2 - TRBD2 TRBV11-1 CASSRGTSGNTGELFF TGTGCCAGCAGCCGTGGGACTAGCGGGAACACCGGGGAGCTGTTTTTT
13 TRBJ1-5 - - TRBV19 CASSISGDQPQHF TGTGCCAGTAGTATATCGGGGGATCAGCCCCAGCATTTT
15 TRBJ1-2 few TRBD1 TRBV28 CASSPPFGTGSGYTF TGTGCCAGCAGTCCTCCCTTTGGGACAGGAAGTGGCTACACCTTC
17 TRBJ1-3 few TRBD1 TRBV5-8 CASSPPQTGKTGNTIYF TGTGCCAGCAGCCCGCCCCAGACAGGGAAGACTGGAAACACCATATATTTT
13 TRBJ1-3 - - TRBV11-3 CASSINSGNTIYF TGTGCCAGCAGCATCAACTCTGGAAACACCATATATTTT
14 TRBJ1-2 once TRBD1 TRBV7-8 CASSTDRGRAGYTF TGTGCCAGCAGCACCGACAGGGGGCGGGCTGGCTACACCTTC
14 TRBJ2-7 - TRBD2 TRBV7-8 CASSPREGAYEQYF TGTGCCAGCAGCCCCCGGGAGGGGGCCTACGAGCAGTACTTC
15 TRBJ1-4 once - TRBV7-9 CASSYQQGPNEKLFF TGTGCCAGCAGCTATCAACAGGGACCTAATGAAAAACTGTTTTTT
11 TRBJ2-1 once - TRBV7-2 CASSRRNEQFF TGTGCCAGCAGCCGGCGGAATGAGCAGTTCTTC
11 TRBJ2-5 - - TRBV6-2/TRBV6-3 CASSLEETQYF TGTGCCAGCAGTCTAGAAGAGACCCAGTACTTC
16 TRBJ2-2 - TRBD2 TRBV5-8 CASSLLAGTRTGELFF TGTGCCAGCAGCTTGTTAGCGGGAACGCGGACCGGGGAGCTGTTTTTT
14 TRBJ2-7 - - TRBV10-3 CAISEAPGDYEQYF TGTGCCATCAGTGAAGCCCCGGGGGATTACGAGCAGTACTTC
16 TRBJ1-3 - TRBD1 TRBV5-1 CASSPTGAPIGNTIYF TGCGCCAGCAGCCCGACAGGGGCCCCCATTGGAAACACCATATATTTT
18 TRBJ2-7 few TRBD2 TRBV7-9 CASSHGLAGPWVGVEQYF TGTGCCAGCAGCCACGGACTAGCGGGGCCTTGGGTTGGGGTCGAGCAGTACTTC
13 TRBJ1-1 - - TRBV7-8 CASSFKTGTEAFF TGTGCCAGCAGCTTCAAAACGGGCACTGAAGCTTTCTTT
12 TRBJ2-5 - TRBD2 TRBV10-3 CAIGGDQETQYF TGTGCCATCGGGGGGGACCAAGAGACCCAGTACTTC